Each of the 16 T cell receptor beta chains below was sequenced from the same sample in a study of blood T cell repertoires in COVID-19. Profiled with immunoSEQ multiplex PCR; TCRdb holds only in-frame clones, not every one. In the table there are tens of thousands of clones, less than 80% of which are singletons. The material sequenced was peripheral blood. The receptors come from a human donor in a cohort sampled during active COVID-19.

This clone is a singleton in its sample. V is TRBV7-9 and J is TRBJ1-1; TRBD1 agrees at 10 bases. After removal of 5 bases from V and 0 bases from J, the junction contained 6 bases not matched to a gene. This CDR3 region has 16 residues. CDR1 and CDR2 (germline): SEHNR, FQNEAQ (reference sequence). The CDR3 sequence: CASSKGQGRMNTEAFF. CDR3 sequence (DNA): TGTGCCAGCAGCAAGGGACAGGGGAGGATGAACACTGAAGCTTTCTTT.

This chain uses TRBV2 with TRBJ2-1; 7 nucleotides align to TRBD2. V trimming: 1 base; J trimming: 0 bases; junction bases outside the gene matches: 6. Germline CDR1 is SNHLY and CDR2 is FYNNEI. The CDR3 runs 17 residues. CDR3 sequence: CASSEGRAGSSYNEQFF. The CDR3 nucleotides are TGTGCCAGCAGTGAAGGTCGAGCGGGGAGCTCCTACAATGAGCAGTTCTTC.

This clone was detected only once. The chain recombines TRBV7-2 with TRBJ2-7, with 9 nucleotides matching TRBD2. The CDR3 loop spans 18 amino acids. Germline values: CDR1 SGHTA, CDR2 FQGNSA. Trimming removed 3 bases from V and 1 base from J; junction bases left unmatched: 13. The CDR3 here is CASSLRRTSVGKSYEQYF. The CDR3 bases are TGTGCCAGCAGCTTGAGGCGGACTAGCGTCGGAAAGTCCTACGAGCAGTACTTC.

This clone was observed a handful of times. CDR3 amino acids: CASSPGQANTEAFF. DNA of the CDR3: TGCGCCAGCAGCCCTGGACAGGCGAACACTGAAGCTTTCTTT. The rearrangement links TRBV4-3 to TRBJ1-1; 7 bases fit TRBD1. The trim removed 4 bases at V and 1 base at J, leaving 3 bases unmatched. The CDR3 sequence is 14 residues long. The germline V gene has CDR1 LGHNA and CDR2 YSLEER.

The genes are TRBV19 and TRBJ2-1; tentatively, D is TRBD1 (6 bases). V was pared by 5 bases and J by 10 bases, with 12 bases between. This CDR3 is built from 12 residues. Germline loops: CDR1 LNHDA, CDR2 SQIVND (reference sequence). The CDR3 reads CASSQGQREQFF. The CDR3 bases are TGTGCCAGTAGTCAAGGACAGCGGGAGCAGTTCTTC.

The rearrangement joins TRBV5-6 to TRBJ2-2; TRBD2 matches 14 bases. The CDR3 is made up of 17 amino acids. J lost 4 bases, V lost 3 bases, and 5 bases had no gene match. The germline gives CDR1 SGHDT, CDR2 YYEEEE. CDR3 region: CASSWGLAGAGTGELFF. In DNA, the CDR3 is TGTGCCAGCAGCTGGGGACTAGCGGGAGCTGGCACCGGGGAGCTGTTTTTT.

This rearrangement joins TRBV30 to TRBJ2-6; D may be TRBD2 (6 bases). CDR3 length: 15 residues. Germline V lookup: CDR1 GTSNPN, CDR2 SVGIG (reference sequence). Trimming took off 0 bases at V and 4 bases at J, with 10 bases between the two ends. DNA of the CDR3: TGTGCCTGGAGTGTTGGAGGGTACGGGGCCAACGTCCTGACTTTC. Amino acids: CAWSVGGYGANVLTF.

The V call is TRBV5-1, the J call TRBJ2-1, with 8 positions matching TRBD1. Germline V lookup: CDR1 SGHRS, CDR2 YFSETQ. The J segment lost 9 bases and the V segment lost 0 bases, leaving 5 bases of the junction unmatched. There are 14 residues in the CDR3. CDR3 nucleotide sequence: TGCGCCAGCAGCTTGGAGTCCAGGGGGCTTGAGCAGTTCTTC. Amino acids: CASSLESRGLEQFF.

This clone has more than one count but fewer than ten. The V gene is TRBV2, the J gene TRBJ2-2; 9 positions match TRBD1. The germline V gene has CDR1 SNHLY and CDR2 FYNNEI. The length of the CDR3 is 15 residues. Unmatched junction bases numbered 7, after V lost 5 bases and J lost 6 bases. The CDR3 DNA reads TGTGCCAGCAGTCTGGGACAGGGATACGCCGGGGAGCTGTTTTTT. As protein: CASSLGQGYAGELFF.

The chain links TRBV14 to TRBJ2-3; TRBD1 is a possible D gene (5 bases). Germline-derived CDR1 and CDR2 are SGHDN and FVKESK. Trimming stripped 3 bases from V and 1 base from J, with 20 bases between. There are 18 residues in the CDR3. The chain's CDR3 is CASSQTWGRDVRTDTQYF. The DNA for the CDR3 is TGTGCCAGCAGCCAGACCTGGGGCAGGGATGTTCGCACAGATACGCAGTATTTT.

The genes are TRBV19 and TRBJ2-4; maybe TRBD2 (5 bases). Germline V gene data show CDR1 as LNHDA and CDR2 as SQIVND (reference sequence). This CDR3 is 14 amino acids long. V gave up 5 bases and J gave up 0 bases, with 8 bases separating them. The DNA for the CDR3 is TGTGCCAGTAGTTTGAGGGTAGCCAAAAACATTCAGTACTTC. It encodes CASSLRVAKNIQYF. Using reference TRBV19 and TRBJ2-4 for the parts outside the CDR3, the full variable domain is DGGITQSPKYLFRKEGQNVTLSCEQNLNHDAMYWYRQDPGQGLRLIYYSQIVNDFQKGDIAEGYSVSREKKESFPLTVTSAQKNPTAFYLCASSLRVAKNIQYFGAGTRLSVL.

The rearrangement links TRBV7-9 to TRBJ2-7; tentatively, D is TRBD2 (6 bases). Germline CDR1 is SEHNR and CDR2 is FQNEAQ (reference sequence). Trimming stripped 5 bases from V and 3 bases from J, with 14 bases between. This CDR3 spans 14 amino acids. CDR3 in amino acids: CASSPFVGGYEQYF. CDR3 DNA sequence: TGTGCCAGCAGCCCATTTGTCGGGGGCTACGAGCAGTACTTC. Drawing the rest from reference TRBV7-9 and TRBJ2-7, the complete variable domain is DTGVSQNPRHKITKRGQNVTFRCDPISEHNRLYWYRQTLGQGPEFLTYFQNEAQLEKSRLLSDRFSAERPKGSFSTLEIQRTEQGDSAMYLCASSPFVGGYEQYFGPGTRLTVT.

The genes are TRBV3-1 (or the pseudogene TRBV3-2) and TRBJ2-1; TRBD2 agrees at 10 bases. The germline V gene has CDR1 LGHDT and CDR2 YNNKEL (reference sequence). V shed 8 bases, J shed 8 bases, and the junction held 3 bases outside the gene matches. The CDR3 runs to 12 residues. The CDR3 DNA reads TGTGCCAGCCTAAGCGGGAGGGATGAGCAGTTCTTC. It yields the protein CASLSGRDEQFF.

The chain carries TRBV6-5 and TRBJ1-5, with D tentatively TRBD1 (5 bases). This CDR3 comprises 15 residues. The germline V and J ends were trimmed by 6 bases and 0 bases, with 12 bases remaining between them. Germline loops: CDR1 MNHEY, CDR2 SVGAGI. The CDR3 coding sequence is TGTGCCAGCAGACTGACAGAGAATAGCAATCAGCCCCAGCATTTT. This gives the protein CASRLTENSNQPQHF.

J is TRBJ1-2 and V is TRBV29-1; TRBD1 is a possible D gene (5 bases). Germline assignment: CDR1 SQVTM and CDR2 ANQGSEA. V gave up 3 bases and J gave up 3 bases, with 8 bases separating them. CDR3 length: 12 amino acids. This CDR3 is CSVEGGDYGYTF. The CDR3 DNA reads as TGCAGCGTTGAGGGGGGGGACTATGGCTACACCTTC.

The V and J genes are TRBV5-4 and TRBJ2-5; D is unresolved. This CDR3 is 12 amino acids long. V was clipped by 5 bases and J by 5 bases, with 10 bases between them. The germline V gene has CDR1 SGHNT and CDR2 YYREEE (reference sequence). The DNA for the CDR3 is TGTGCCAGCAGGGCGACTGGGGAGACCCAGTACTTC. Protein product: CASRATGETQYF.